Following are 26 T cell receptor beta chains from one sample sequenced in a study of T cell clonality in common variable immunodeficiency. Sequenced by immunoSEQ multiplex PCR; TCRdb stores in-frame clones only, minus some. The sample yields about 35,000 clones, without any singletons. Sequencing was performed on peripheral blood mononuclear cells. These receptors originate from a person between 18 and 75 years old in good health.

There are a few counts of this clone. The CDR3 here is CAWSAQALIGVGEAFF. The part of the CDR3 DNA that was read is TGTGCCTGGAGTGCCCAAGCTTTGATAGGGGTAGGGGAG. This rearrangement joins TRBV30 to TRBJ1-1; perhaps TRBD1 as D (5 bases). The DNA ends 3 residues before the CDR3 does, and the rest of the CDR3 is filled in from the germline J gene. The length of the CDR3 is 16 residues. Germline V CDR1 and CDR2: GTSNPN, SVGIG (reference sequence).

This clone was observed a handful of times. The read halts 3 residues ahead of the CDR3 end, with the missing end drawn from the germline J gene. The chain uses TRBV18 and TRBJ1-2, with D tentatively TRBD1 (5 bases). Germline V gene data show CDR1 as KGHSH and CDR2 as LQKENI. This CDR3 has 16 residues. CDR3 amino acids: CASSPQGKNSLEGYTF. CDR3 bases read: TGTGCCAGCTCACCACAGGGGAAAAATTCTCTGGAGGGC. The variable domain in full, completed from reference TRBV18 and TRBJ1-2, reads NAGVMQNPRHLVRRRGQEARLRCSPMKGHSHVYWYRQLPEEGLKFMVYLQKENIIDESGMPKERFSAEFPKEGPSILRIQQVVRGDSAAYFCASSPQGKNSLEGYTFGSGTRLTVV.

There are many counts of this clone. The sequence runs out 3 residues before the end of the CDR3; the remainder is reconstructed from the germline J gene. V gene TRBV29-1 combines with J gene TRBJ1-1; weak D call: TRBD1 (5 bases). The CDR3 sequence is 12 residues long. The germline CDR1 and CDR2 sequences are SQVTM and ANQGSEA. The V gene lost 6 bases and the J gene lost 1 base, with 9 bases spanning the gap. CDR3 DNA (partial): TGCAGCGTGAGTCAGGGGAACACTGAA. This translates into CSVSQGNTE. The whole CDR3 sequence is CSVSQGNTEAFF.

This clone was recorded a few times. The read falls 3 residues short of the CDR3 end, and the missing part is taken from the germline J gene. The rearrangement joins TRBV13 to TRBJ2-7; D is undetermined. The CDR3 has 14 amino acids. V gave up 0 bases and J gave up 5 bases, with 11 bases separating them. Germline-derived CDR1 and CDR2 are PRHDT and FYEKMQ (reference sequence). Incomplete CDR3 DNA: TGTGCCAGCAGCTTAGGCCTAGTCCGGCACGAG. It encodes CASSLGLVRHE. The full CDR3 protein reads CASSLGLVRHEQYF.

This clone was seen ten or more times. The DNA read from the CDR3 is TGTGCCTGGACCTGGGGGCGCCCCTGGCCC. Amino acids: CAWTWGRPWP. The whole CDR3 protein reads CAWTWGRPWPQHF. V is TRBV30 and J is TRBJ1-5; maybe TRBD1 (6 bases). From the germline J gene comes the end of the CDR3, since the read stops 3 residues before it. Germline V gene sequence: CDR1 GTSNPN, CDR2 SVGIG (reference sequence). V was pared by 4 bases and J by 9 bases, with 16 bases between. This CDR3 comprises 13 residues.

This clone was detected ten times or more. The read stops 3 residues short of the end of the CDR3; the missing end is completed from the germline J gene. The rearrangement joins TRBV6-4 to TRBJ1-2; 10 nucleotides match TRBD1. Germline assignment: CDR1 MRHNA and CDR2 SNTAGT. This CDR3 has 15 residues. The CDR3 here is CASSAGTGDYNDYTF. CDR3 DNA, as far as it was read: TGTGCCAGCAGTGCCGGGACAGGGGATTACAATGAC.

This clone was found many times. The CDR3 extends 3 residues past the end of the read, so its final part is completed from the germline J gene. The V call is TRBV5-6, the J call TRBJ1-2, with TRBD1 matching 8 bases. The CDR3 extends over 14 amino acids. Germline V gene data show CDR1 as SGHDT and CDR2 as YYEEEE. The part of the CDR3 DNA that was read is TGTGCCAGCAGCGGAGGACAGGGTTCGGGAGGC. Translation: CASSGGQGSGG. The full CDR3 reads CASSGGQGSGGYTF.

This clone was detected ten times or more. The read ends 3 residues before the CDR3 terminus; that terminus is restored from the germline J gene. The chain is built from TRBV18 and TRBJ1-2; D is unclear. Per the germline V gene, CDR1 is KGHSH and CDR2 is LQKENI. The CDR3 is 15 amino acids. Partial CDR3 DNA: TGTGCCAGCTCACCACCGAGGGCCTTAAACGGAGGC. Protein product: CASSPPRALNGG. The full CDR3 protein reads CASSPPRALNGGYTF. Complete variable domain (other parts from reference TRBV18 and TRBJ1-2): NAGVMQNPRHLVRRRGQEARLRCSPMKGHSHVYWYRQLPEEGLKFMVYLQKENIIDESGMPKERFSAEFPKEGPSILRIQQVVRGDSAAYFCASSPPRALNGGYTFGSGTRLTVV.

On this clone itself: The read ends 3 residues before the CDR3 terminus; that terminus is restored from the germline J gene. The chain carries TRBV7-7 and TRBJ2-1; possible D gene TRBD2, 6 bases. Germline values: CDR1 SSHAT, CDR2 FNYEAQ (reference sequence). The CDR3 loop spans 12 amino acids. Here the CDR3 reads CASGPSANEQFF. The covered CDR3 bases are TGTGCTAGCGGACCTAGCGCAAATGAG. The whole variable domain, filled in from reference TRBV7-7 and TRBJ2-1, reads GAGVSQSPRYKVTKRGQDVTLRCDPISSHATLYWYQQALGQGPEFLTYFNYEAQPDKSGLPSDRFSAERPEGSISTLTIQRTEQRDSAMYRCASGPSANEQFFGPGTRLTVL.

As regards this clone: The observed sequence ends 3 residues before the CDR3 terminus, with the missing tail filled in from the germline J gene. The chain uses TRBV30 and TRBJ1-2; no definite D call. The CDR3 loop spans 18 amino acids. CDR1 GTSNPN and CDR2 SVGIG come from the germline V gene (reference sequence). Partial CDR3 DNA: TGTGCCTGCGCGACTAGCGGCCCTGATTATTCCTCCTACAATGAC. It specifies CACATSGPDYSSYND. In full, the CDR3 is CACATSGPDYSSYNDYTF.

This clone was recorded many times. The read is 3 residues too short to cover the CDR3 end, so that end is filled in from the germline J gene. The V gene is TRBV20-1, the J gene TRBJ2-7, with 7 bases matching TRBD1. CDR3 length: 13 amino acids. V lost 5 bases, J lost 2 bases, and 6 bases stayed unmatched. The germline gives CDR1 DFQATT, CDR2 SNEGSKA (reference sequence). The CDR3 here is CSAPSTGTYEQYF. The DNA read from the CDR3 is TGCAGTGCTCCCTCGACAGGGACCTACGAG.

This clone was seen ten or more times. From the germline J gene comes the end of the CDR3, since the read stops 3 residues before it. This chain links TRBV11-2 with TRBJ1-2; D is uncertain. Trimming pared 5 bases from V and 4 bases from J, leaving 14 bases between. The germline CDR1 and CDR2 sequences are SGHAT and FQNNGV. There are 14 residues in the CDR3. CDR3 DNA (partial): TGTGCCAGCAGCCCCGCGAGCGTAGGCTATGGC. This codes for CASSPASVGYG. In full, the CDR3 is CASSPASVGYGYTF.

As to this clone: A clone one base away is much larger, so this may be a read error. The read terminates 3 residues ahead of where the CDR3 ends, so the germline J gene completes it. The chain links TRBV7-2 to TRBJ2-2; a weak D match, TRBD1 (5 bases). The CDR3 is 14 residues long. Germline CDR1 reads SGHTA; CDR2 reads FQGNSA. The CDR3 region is CASGHSSGANVLFF. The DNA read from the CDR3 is TGTGCCAGCGGCCACAGCTCTGGGGCCAACGTG.

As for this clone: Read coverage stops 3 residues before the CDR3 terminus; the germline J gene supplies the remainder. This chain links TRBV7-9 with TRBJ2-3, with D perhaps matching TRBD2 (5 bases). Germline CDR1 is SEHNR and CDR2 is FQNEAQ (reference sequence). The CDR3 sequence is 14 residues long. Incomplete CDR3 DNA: TGTGCCAGCAGCTTTACGGGGTATCAAGAGACG. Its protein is CASSFTGYQET. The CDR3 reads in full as CASSFTGYQETQYF.

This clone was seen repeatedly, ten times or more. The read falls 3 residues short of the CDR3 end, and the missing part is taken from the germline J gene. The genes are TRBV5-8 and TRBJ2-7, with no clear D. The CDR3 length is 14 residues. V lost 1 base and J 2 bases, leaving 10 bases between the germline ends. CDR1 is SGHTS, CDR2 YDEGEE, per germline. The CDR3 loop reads CASSLFAAAYEQYF. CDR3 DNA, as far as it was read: TGTGCCAGCAGCTTGTTCGCGGCAGCCTACGAG. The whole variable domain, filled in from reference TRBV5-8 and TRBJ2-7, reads EAGVTQSPTHLIKTRGQQATLRCSPISGHTSVYWYQQALGLGLQFLLWYDEGEERNRGNFPPRFSGRQFPNYSSELNVNALELEDSALYLCASSLFAAAYEQYFGPGTRLTVT.

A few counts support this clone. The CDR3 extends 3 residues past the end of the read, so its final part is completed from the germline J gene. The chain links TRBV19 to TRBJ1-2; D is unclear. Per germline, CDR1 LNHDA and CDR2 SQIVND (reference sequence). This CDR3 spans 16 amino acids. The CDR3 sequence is CASSTTSGPYQETYTF. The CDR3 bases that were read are TGTGCCAGTAGTACCACTAGCGGTCCCTACCAAGAGACC.

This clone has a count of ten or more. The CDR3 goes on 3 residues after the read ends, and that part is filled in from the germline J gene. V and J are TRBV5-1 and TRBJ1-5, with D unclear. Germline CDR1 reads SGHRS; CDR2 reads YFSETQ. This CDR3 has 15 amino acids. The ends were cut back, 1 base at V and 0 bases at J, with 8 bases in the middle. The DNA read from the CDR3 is TGCGCCAGCAGCTTGAGCGGGTTTAGCAATCAGCCC. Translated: CASSLSGFSNQP. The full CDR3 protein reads CASSLSGFSNQPQHF.

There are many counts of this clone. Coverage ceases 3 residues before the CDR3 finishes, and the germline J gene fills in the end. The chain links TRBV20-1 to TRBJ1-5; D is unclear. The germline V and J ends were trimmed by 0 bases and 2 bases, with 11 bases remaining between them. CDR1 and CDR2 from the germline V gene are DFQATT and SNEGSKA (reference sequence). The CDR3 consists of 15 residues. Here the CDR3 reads CSARDAPGGNQPQHF. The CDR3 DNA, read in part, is TGCAGTGCTAGAGATGCCCCCGGGGGCAATCAGCCC.

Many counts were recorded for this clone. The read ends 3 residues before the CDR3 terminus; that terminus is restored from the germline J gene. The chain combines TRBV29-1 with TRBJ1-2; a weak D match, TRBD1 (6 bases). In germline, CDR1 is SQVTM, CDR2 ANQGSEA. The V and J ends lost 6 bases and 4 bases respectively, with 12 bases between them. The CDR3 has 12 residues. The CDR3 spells CSVETGLYGYTF. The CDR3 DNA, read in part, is TGCAGCGTGGAGACAGGACTCTATGGC. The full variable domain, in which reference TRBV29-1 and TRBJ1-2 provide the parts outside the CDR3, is SAVISQKPSRDICQRGTSLTIQCQVDSQVTMMFWYRQQPGQSLTLIATANQGSEATYESGFVIDKFPISRPNLTFSTLTVSNMSPEDSSIYLCSVETGLYGYTFGSGTRLTVV.

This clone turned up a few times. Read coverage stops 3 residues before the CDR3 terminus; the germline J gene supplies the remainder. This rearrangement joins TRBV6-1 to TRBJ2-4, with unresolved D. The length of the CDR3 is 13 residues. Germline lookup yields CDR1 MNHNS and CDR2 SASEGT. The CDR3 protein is CASSEGHGYGQYF. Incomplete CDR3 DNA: TGTGCCAGCAGTGAAGGACACGGCTATGGT.

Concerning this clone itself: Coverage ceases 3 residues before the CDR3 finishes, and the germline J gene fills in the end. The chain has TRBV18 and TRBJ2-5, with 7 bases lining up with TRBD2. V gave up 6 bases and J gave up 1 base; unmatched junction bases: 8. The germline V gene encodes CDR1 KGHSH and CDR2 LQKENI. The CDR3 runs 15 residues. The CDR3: CASSPKGGAQETQYF. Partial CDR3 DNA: TGTGCCAGCTCCCCGAAGGGAGGGGCCCAAGAGACC.

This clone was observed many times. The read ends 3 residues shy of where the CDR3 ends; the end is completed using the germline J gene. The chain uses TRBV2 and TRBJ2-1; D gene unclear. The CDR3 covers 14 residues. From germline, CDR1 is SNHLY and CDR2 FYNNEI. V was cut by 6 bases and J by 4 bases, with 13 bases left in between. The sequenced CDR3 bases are TGTGCCAGCAGGACCCAAGCGCCGTACAATGAG. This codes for CASRTQAPYNE. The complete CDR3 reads CASRTQAPYNEQFF.

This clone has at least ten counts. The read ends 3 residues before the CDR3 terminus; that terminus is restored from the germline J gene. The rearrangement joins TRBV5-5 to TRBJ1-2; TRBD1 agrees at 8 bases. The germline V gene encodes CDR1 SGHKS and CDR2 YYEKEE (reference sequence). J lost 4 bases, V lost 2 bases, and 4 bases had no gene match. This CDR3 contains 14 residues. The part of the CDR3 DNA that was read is TGTGCCAGCAGCTTACAGGGGGAAGGCTATGGC. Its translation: CASSLQGEGYG. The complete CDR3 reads CASSLQGEGYGYTF.

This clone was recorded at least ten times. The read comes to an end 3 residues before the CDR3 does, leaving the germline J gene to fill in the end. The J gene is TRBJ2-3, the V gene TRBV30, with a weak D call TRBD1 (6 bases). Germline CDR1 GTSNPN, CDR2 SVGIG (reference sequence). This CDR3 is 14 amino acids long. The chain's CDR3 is CAWAQGGGQETQYF. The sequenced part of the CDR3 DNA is TGTGCCTGGGCACAGGGTGGGGGCCAAGAGACG.

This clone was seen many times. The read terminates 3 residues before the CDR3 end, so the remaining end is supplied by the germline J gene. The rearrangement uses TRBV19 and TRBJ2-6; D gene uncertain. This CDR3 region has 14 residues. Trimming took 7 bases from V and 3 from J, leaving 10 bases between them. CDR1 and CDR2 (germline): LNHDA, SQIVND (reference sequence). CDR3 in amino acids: CASKPGFGANVLTF. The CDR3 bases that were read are TGTGCCAGTAAACCAGGCTTTGGGGCCAACGTC.

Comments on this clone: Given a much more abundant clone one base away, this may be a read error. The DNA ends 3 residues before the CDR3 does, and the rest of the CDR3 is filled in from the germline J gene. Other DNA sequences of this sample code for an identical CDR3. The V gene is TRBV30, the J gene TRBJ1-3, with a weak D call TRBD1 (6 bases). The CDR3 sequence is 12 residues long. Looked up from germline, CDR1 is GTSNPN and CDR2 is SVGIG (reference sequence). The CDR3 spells CAWSDRMDTIYF. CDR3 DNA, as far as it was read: TGTGCCTGGAGCGACAGGATGGACACG. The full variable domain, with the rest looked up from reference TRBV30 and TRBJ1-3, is SQTIHQWPATLVQPVGSPLSLECTVEGTSNPNLYWYRQAAGRGLQLLFYSVGIGQISSEVPQNLSASRPQDRQFILSSKKLLLSDSGFYLCAWSDRMDTIYFGEGSWLTVV.